This T cell receptor (beta chain) was obtained from a study of T-cell memory formation after mild COVID-19. From the 5' RACE reads, TCRdb called clonotypes with MiXCR, one entry per CDR3 protein. The sample has 280,000 or so distinct CDR3 sequences, roughly 8.2% seen once. The sample comprised PBMCs or a T cell subset sorted from them (not recorded which). The sequence came from a man aged 18 to 30 who had mild COVID-19 (a few samples of this study predate the infection). Cell type and time point are not known.

The CDR3 coding sequence is TGTGCCACCAGCTCCGGTCTGGTGAACATTCAGTACTTC. Translated, it gives CATSSGLVNIQYF. The V call is TRBV15, the J call TRBJ2-4; D gene uncertain. The CDR3 covers 13 residues. V gave up 5 bases and J gave up 7 bases, with 12 bases separating them. Germline CDR1 and CDR2: LNHNV and YYDKDF (reference sequence).